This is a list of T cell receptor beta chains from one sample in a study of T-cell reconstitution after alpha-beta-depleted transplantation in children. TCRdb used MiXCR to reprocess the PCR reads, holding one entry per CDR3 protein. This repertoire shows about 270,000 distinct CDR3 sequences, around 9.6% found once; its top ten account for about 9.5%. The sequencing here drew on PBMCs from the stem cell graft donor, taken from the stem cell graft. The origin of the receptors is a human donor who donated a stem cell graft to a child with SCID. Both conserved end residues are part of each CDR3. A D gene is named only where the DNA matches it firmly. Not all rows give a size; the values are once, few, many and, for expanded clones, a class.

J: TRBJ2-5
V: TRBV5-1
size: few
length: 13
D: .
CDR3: CASSQGSVETQYF
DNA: TGCGCCAGCAGCCAAGGGAGCGTAGAGACCCAGTACTTC

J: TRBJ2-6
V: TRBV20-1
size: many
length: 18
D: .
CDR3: CSAREIGDGLSGANVLTF
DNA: TGCAGTGCTAGAGAGATAGGGGACGGCCTCTCTGGGGCCAACGTCCTGACTTTC

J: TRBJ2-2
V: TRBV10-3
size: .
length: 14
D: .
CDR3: CAISQEQLTGELFF
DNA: TGTGCCATCAGCCAGGAGCAATTGACCGGGGAGCTGTTTTTT

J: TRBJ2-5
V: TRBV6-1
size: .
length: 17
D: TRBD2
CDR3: CASSPPTSGVLKATQYF
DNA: TGTGCCAGCAGTCCGCCGACTAGCGGGGTGCTGAAAGCGACCCAGTACTTC

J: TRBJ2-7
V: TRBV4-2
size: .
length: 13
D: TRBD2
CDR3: CASSGTSRHEQYF
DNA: TGTGCCAGCAGCGGGACTAGCAGGCACGAGCAGTACTTC

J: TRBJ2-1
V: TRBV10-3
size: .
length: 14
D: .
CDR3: CAIRRGPTGNEQFF
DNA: TGTGCCATCAGGAGGGGACCGACGGGGAATGAGCAGTTCTTC

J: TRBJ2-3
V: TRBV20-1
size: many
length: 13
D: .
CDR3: CSATSTGTDTQYF
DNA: TGCAGTGCTACCTCGACAGGCACAGATACGCAGTATTTT

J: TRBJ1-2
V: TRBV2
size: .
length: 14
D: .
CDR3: CASTEGGSNYGYTF
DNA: TGTGCCAGCACCGAGGGTGGGTCTAACTATGGCTACACCTTC

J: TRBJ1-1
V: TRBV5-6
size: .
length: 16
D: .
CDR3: CASSFQTVVMNTEAFF
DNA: TGTGCCAGCAGCTTCCAGACAGTAGTAATGAACACTGAAGCTTTCTTT

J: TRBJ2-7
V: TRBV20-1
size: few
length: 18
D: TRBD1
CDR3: CSARDPGQGVALSYEQYF
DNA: TGCAGTGCTAGAGACCCCGGACAGGGGGTGGCCTTAAGCTACGAGCAGTACTTC

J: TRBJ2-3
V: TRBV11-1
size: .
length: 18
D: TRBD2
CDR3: CASSPRLAGAPGTDTQYF
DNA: TGTGCCAGCAGCCCCCGACTAGCGGGGGCCCCCGGCACAGATACGCAGTATTTT

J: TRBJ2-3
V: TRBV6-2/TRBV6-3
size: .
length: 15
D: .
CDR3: CASSPGQSSTDTQYF
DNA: TGTGCCAGCAGTCCCGGACAGTCAAGCACAGATACGCAGTATTTT

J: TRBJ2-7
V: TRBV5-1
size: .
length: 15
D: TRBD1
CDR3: CASSQTGTGLYEQYF
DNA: TGCGCCAGCAGCCAGACCGGGACAGGGCTTTACGAGCAGTACTTC

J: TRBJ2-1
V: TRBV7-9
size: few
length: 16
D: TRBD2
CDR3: CASSLIGGAFYNEQFF
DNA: TGTGCCAGCAGCTTAATCGGGGGGGCCTTTTACAATGAGCAGTTCTTC

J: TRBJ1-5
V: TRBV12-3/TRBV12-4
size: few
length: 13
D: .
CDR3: CAGARGAGQPQHF
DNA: TGTGCCGGAGCGAGGGGGGCCGGGCAGCCCCAGCATTTT

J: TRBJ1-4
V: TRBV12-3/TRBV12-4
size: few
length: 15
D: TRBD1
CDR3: CASSSTGASNEKLFF
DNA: TGTGCCAGCAGTTCCACAGGGGCAAGTAATGAAAAACTGTTTTTT

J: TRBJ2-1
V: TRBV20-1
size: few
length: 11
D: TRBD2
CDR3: CSLAGTNEQFF
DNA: TGCAGCCTAGCGGGGACCAATGAGCAGTTCTTC

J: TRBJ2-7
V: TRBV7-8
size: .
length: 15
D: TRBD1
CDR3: CASSQGQLSSYEQYF
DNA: TGTGCCAGCAGCCAGGGACAGCTTAGCTCCTACGAGCAGTACTTC

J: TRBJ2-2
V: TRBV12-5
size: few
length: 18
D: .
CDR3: CASGLSRDRERSTGELFF
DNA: TGTGCTAGTGGTTTGTCCAGGGACCGGGAGCGTAGCACCGGGGAGCTGTTTTTT

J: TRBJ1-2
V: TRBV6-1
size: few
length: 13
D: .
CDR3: CASRQDSNYGYTF
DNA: TGTGCCAGCAGGCAAGACAGTAACTATGGCTACACCTTC

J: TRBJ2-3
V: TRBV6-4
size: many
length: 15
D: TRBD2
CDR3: CASSDSGLATDTQYF
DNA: TGTGCCAGCAGTGACTCGGGACTAGCCACAGATACGCAGTATTTT

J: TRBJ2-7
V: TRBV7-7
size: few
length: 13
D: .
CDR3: CASSLAVDYEQYF
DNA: TGTGCCAGCAGCTTAGCCGTGGATTACGAGCAGTACTTC

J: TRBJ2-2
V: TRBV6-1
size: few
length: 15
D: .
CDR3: CASSDLEGNTGELFF
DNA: TGTGCCAGCAGTGACTTAGAAGGGAACACCGGGGAGCTGTTTTTT

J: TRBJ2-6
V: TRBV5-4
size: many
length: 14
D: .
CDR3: CASSEGAGANVLTF
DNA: TGTGCCAGCAGCGAGGGGGCTGGGGCCAACGTCCTGACTTTC